One T cell receptor (beta chain) is described in this entry. Germline CDR1 is SGHTA and CDR2 is FQGNSA. V was trimmed by 0 bases and J by 0 bases, leaving 9 bases between them. The CDR3 consists of 15 residues. This sample was taken from a study of blood T cell repertoires in COVID-19. Study-level information: Material from acute and convalescent COVID-19 was sourced from the United States, Italy and Spain. PBMCs, B-cell-depleted T cells, or T cells provided the cDNA or gDNA that made up the material.

Under the authors' procedure: For nucleated cells, counts were estimated from reference gene primer amplification. Measured with immunoSEQ multiplex PCR; TCRdb has only the in-frame clones, and not every one. The V and J calls and clone size are taken from that table; D and trimming were inferred from the DNA. Of 75,000 to 95,000 clones in the sample, around 88% were seen once. A Seattle source enrolled patients during active infection and followed them longitudinally. The sequenced material came from peripheral blood. The TCR was taken from a woman aged 60 to 75 with COVID-19, enrolled during active disease. The chain is built from TRBV7-2 and TRBJ2-7, with D perhaps matching TRBD2 (5 bases). DNA of the CDR3: TGTGCCAGCAGCTTAGCGACGGGAAGCTCCTACGAGCAGTACTTC. Translated, it gives CASSLATGSSYEQYF.